This TCR beta chain comes out of a study of blood T cell repertoires in COVID-19. This CDR3 contains 14 residues. Germline V gene sequence: CDR1 SGHVS, CDR2 FQNEAQ. Losses at the gene ends were 3 bases for V and 6 bases for J; bases not matched to a gene: 3. Here immunoSEQ multiplex PCR was the method, and the copy in TCRdb shows in-frame clones only, minus some. The sample shows some 270,000 clones, approximately 84% of them seen only once. The sample was PBMCs or T cells enriched from blood (not recorded which). This TCR was sampled from a man in his fifties or sixties who had recovered from COVID-19. The J gene is TRBJ1-4, the V gene TRBV7-8; 8 bases agree with TRBD1. CDR3 loop: CASSFQGADEKLFF. In DNA, the CDR3 is TGTGCCAGCAGCTTTCAGGGGGCGGATGAAAAACTGTTTTTT.